The TCR beta chain under discussion was sequenced for a study of vaccination effects on CD4 cells after COVID-19 (dated by TCRdb to the early 2020s). General notes on the study: Post-vaccine samples across the study were collected a median of 72 days after the second dose, with a range of 14 to 241. Altogether, some 11 COVID-19 convalescent patients and 4 SARS-CoV-2-naive healthy vaccine recipients made up the full study. The study compared SARS-CoV-2 spike-specific CD4+ TCR repertoires before and after mRNA vaccination in COVID-19 convalescent patients and infection-naive vaccine recipients. Cultures from other donors in the study were sequenced using the Oncomine TCR Beta short-read assay on an Illumina iSeq 100. What the authors observed across the whole study: Only a small number of convalescent patients were included, and no early post-infection timepoints were available, which limited the study. Both infection-induced and vaccine-induced clones contracted markedly at late post-vaccination timepoints, which is consistent with waning T cell responses. In healthy vaccine recipients, vaccine-induced clones were almost all SARS-CoV-2 mono-reactive, with only 1 of 255 cross-reactive with common cold coronaviruses.

The cysteine opens and the phenylalanine closes a CDR3 of 13 amino acids. The only DNA kept is the CDR3, 39 bases in frame from the first base. To prepare the library, the immunoSEQ multiplex PCR assay was applied. TCR beta CDR3 sequencing was performed on DNA from the cultured, isolated CD4+ T cells. The paper's data handling went like this. Non-productive TCR sequences were removed, reads were trimmed to the CDR3 region, and CDR3s of at least 7 amino acids were retained. The MANAFEST web app was used to pick out antigen-specific clonotypes by comparing their expansion in peptide wells with that in reference cultures. Positive clones required FDR<0.05 expansion versus reference and all other wells, odds ratio above 5, and frequency above 0.1% in two replicate wells. Cross-reactive clonotypes were defined as significantly expanded in SARS-CoV-2 spike wells and in at least one common cold coronavirus spike condition. Levenshtein distance calculated with the stringdist R package was used to assess CDR3 similarity, and unrooted trees were constructed with ape in R 3.6.1. TCRdb holds this immuneACCESS table with in-frame rearrangements only. Some clones are missing; in checked studies, unresolved V genes explain under half, and the rest has no known cause. V, J and clone size are those of that table, while D and trimming were read from the DNA. The sample table lists about 66,000 clones, 76% of them with a count of one. The ten top clones hold around 0.95% of the sample.

The ViraFEST assay stimulated PBMC with viral peptide pools and then used TCR sequencing to identify antigen-specific CD4+ T cell clonotypes by expansion. After approximately eleven days of culture, CD4+ T cells were isolated with the EasySep CD4+ T cell isolation kit. Two doses of either the BNT162b2 or the mRNA-1273 mRNA SARS-CoV-2 vaccine were administered to participants. None of the healthy vaccine recipients had a prior SARS-CoV-2 infection, which was confirmed by nucleocapsid antibody tests that came back negative both before and after vaccination. Over 1.5 million PBMC per well were cultured with 9 to 10 ug/ml peptides in IMDM containing about 5% human AB serum, around 10 IU/ml IL-2 and gentamicin. On days 3 and 7, half of the culture medium was replaced with fresh IL-2-containing medium. Unless otherwise noted, each peptide stimulation condition was cultured in triplicate wells. Using Ficoll-Paque Plus gradient centrifugation, PBMC were separated from whole blood and then either used fresh or cryopreserved at -140C. The overlapping peptide pools covered the spike proteins of SARS-CoV-2 as well as those of the common cold coronaviruses HCoV-NL63, HCoV-OC43 and HCoV-229E. Genomic DNA was extracted from cultured CD4+ T cells with the QIAamp micro DNA kit.

Concerning this clone itself: Its antigen specificity is not known. Base qualities are missing; no much larger clone stands one base away.

The V and J segments used are TRBV21-1 and TRBJ1-6. TRBV21-1 is listed as a pseudogene. The clonotype comes from a human donor who received a COVID-19 vaccine. This sample comprised CD4+ T cells from PBMCs cultured with HCoV-OC43 spike peptides, obtained after COVID-19 vaccination. The sample's cell subset or site label, in plain terms: HCoV-OC43 spike overlapping peptide pool stimulation. The CDR3 in this case is CASRRSYNSPLHF. In nucleotide form, the sequence is TGTGCCAGCAGGAGGTCCTATAATTCACCCCTCCACTTT.